A single sample gave rise to the 3 T cell receptor beta chains below, sequenced in a study of monozygotic twins with inflammatory bowel disease. TCRdb re-called the 5' RACE reads and gives one entry per CDR3 protein, without DNA. Reported are over 130,000 distinct CDR3 sequences; the ten largest clones contain 2% to 2.5%. The sample taken for sequencing was blood. The receptor set was obtained from a human donor with ulcerative colitis or Crohn's disease, or a healthy co-twin of an affected twin (not recorded which).

The CDR3 here is CASSPRDHGFTEAFF. The chain carries TRBV5-1 and TRBJ1-1. This CDR3 is built from 15 residues. Germline assignment: CDR1 SGHRS and CDR2 YFSETQ.

This sequence joins TRBV28 and TRBJ1-5. The CDR3 contains 14 residues. Germline CDR1 and CDR2: MDHEN and SYDVKM. This chain's CDR3 is CASSPPHSTQPQHF. Variable domain in full (rest from reference TRBV28 and TRBJ1-5): DVKVTQSSRYLVKRTGEKVFLECVQDMDHENMFWYRQDPGLGLRLIYFSYDVKMKEKGDIPEGYSVSREKKERFSLILESASTNQTSMYLCASSPPHSTQPQHFGDGTRLSIL.

The rearrangement uses TRBV18 and TRBJ2-3; TCRdb selects TRBD1, and the lack of DNA leaves this call unchecked. The germline V gene has CDR1 KGHSH and CDR2 LQKENI. This CDR3 region has 16 residues. CDR3 residues: CASSPREQGETDTQYF.